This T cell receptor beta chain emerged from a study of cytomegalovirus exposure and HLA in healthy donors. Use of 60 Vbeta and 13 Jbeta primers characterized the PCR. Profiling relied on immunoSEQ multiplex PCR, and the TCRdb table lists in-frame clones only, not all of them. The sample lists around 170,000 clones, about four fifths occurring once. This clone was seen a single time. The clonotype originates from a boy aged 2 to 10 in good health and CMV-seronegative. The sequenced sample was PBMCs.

Here the CDR3 DNA reads TGTGCCAGCAGTGTCGGGGTAAACGGTGAGCAGTTCTTC. It yields the protein CASSVGVNGEQFF. The genes are TRBV2 and TRBJ2-1; weak D call: TRBD2 (5 bases). The V and J ends lost 4 bases and 9 bases respectively, with 13 bases between them. The V gene's germline CDR1 is SNHLY and CDR2 FYNNEI. The CDR3 totals 13 residues.